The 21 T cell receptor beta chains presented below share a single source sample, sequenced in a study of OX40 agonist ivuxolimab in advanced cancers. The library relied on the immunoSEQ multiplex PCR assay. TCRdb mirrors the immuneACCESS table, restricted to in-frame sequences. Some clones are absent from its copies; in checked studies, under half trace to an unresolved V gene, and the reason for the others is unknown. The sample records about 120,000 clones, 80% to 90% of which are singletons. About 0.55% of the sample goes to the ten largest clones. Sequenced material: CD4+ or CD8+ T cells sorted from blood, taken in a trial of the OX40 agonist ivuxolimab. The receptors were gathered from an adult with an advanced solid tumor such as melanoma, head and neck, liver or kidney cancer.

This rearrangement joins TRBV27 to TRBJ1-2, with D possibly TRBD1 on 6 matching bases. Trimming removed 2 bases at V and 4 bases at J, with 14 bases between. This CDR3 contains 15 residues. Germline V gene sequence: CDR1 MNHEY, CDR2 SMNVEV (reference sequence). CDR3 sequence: CASSLRGGLGYGYTF. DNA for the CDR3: TGTGCCAGCAGTTTACGCGGGGGGCTTGGCTATGGCTACACCTTC.

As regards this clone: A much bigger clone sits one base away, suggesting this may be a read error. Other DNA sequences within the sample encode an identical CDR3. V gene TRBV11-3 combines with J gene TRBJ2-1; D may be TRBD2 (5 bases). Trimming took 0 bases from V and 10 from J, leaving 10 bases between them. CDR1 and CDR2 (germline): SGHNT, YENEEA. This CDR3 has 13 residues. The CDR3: CASSLERGREQFF. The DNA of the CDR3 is TGTGCCAGCAGCTTAGAGCGAGGGAGAGAGCAGTTCTTC.

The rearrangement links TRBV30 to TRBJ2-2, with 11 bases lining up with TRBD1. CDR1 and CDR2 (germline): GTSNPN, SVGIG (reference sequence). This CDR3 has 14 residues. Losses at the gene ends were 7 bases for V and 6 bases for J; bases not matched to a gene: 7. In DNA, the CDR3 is TGTGCCTTCCTACCGGGACAGGGGGCCGGGGAGCTGTTTTTT. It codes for CAFLPGQGAGELFF.

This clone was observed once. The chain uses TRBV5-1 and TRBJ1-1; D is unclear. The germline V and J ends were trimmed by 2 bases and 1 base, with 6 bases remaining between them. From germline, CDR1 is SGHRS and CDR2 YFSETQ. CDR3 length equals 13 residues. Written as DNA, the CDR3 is TGCGCCAGCAGCTTTATCGAGAACACTGAAGCTTTCTTT. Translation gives CASSFIENTEAFF.

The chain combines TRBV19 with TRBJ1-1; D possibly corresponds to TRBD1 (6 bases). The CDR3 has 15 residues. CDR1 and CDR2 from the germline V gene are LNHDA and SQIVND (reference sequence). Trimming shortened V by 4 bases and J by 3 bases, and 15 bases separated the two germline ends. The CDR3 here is CASSNGRGGDTEAFF. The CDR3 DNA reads TGTGCCAGTAGTAACGGCAGGGGAGGAGACACTGAAGCTTTCTTT.

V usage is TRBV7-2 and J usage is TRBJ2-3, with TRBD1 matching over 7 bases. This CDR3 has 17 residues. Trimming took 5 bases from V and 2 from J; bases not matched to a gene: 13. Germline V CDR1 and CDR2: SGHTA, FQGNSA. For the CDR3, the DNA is TGTGCCAGCAGCACCTTTAACAGGGGCCCTACCACAGATACGCAGTATTTT. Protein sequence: CASSTFNRGPTTDTQYF.

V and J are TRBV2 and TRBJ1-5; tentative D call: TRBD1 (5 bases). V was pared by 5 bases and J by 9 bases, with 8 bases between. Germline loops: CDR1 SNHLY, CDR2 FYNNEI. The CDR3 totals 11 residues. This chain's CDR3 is CASSFDRPQHF. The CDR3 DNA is TGTGCCAGCAGTTTTGACAGGCCCCAGCATTTT.

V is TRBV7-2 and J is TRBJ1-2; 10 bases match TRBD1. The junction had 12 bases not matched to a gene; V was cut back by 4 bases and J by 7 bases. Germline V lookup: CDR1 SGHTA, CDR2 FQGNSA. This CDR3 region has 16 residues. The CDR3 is CASSWETGGSNGGYTF. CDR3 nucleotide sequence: TGTGCCAGCAGCTGGGAGACAGGGGGCAGTAATGGTGGCTACACCTTC.

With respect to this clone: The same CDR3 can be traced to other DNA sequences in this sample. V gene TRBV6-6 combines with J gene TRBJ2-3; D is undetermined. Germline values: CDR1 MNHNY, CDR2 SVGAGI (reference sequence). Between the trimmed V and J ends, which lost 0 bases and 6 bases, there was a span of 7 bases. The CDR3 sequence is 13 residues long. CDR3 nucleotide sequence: TGTGCCAGCAGTTACTCCTCGGGTGATACGCAGTATTTT. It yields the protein CASSYSSGDTQYF.

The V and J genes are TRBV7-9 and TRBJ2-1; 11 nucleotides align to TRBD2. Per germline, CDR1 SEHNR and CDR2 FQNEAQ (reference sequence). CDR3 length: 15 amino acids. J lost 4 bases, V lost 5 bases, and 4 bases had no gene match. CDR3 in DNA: TGTGCCAGCAGCCCTAGCGGGGGGCTTTACAATGAGCAGTTCTTC. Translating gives CASSPSGGLYNEQFF.

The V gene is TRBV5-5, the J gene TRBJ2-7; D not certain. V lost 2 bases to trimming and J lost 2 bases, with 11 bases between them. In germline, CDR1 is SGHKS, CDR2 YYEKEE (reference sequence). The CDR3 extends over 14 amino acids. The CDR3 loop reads CASSLVGVTYEQYF. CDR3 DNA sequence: TGTGCCAGCAGCTTAGTTGGAGTCACCTACGAGCAGTACTTC.

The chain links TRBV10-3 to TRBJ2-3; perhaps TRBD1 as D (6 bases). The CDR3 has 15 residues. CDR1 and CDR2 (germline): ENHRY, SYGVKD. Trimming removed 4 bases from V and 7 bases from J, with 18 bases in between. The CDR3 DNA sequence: TGTGCCATCAGTGGGCAGGCGGACAGTCTTTATACGCAGTATTTT. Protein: CAISGQADSLYTQYF.

The CDR3: CASSTPGTLQETQYF. The CDR3 nucleotides read TGTGCCAGCAGTACCCCCGGGACACTTCAAGAGACCCAGTACTTC. The rearrangement joins TRBV6-5 to TRBJ2-5, with D tentatively TRBD1 (6 bases). The length of the CDR3 is 15 residues. CDR1 and CDR2 (germline): MNHEY, SVGAGI. The V end was cut by 5 bases, the J end by 2 bases, with 15 bases between.

CDR3 nucleotides: TGTGCCAGTCATAAACGAGGGGGGCCGACAGATACGCAGTATTTT. Residues: CASHKRGGPTDTQYF. This sequence joins TRBV19 and TRBJ2-3, with D possibly called TRBD1 or TRBD2 (6 bases each). Germline CDR1 LNHDA, CDR2 SQIVND (reference sequence). Trimming shortened V by 8 bases and J by 3 bases, and 18 bases separated the two germline ends. The CDR3 runs to 15 residues.

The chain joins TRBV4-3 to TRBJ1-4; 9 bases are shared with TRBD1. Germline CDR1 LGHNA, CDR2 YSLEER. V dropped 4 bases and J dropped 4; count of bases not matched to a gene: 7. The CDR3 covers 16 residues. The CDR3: CASSLSPDRGNEKLFF. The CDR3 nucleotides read TGCGCCAGCAGCCTCTCCCCGGACAGGGGTAATGAAAAACTGTTTTTT.

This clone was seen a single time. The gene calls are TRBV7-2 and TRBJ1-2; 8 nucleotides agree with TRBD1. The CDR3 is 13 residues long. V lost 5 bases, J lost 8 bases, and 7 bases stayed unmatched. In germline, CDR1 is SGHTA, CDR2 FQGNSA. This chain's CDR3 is CASSNRDRSGYTF. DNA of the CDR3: TGTGCCAGCAGCAACCGGGACAGGTCGGGCTACACCTTC.

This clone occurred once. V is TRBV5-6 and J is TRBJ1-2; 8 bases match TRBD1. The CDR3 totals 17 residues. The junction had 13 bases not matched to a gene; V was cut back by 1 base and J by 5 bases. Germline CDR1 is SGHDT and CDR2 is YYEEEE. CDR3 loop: CASSLQSGQGTIYGYTF. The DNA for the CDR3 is TGTGCCAGCAGCTTGCAAAGCGGACAGGGAACCATTTATGGCTACACCTTC.

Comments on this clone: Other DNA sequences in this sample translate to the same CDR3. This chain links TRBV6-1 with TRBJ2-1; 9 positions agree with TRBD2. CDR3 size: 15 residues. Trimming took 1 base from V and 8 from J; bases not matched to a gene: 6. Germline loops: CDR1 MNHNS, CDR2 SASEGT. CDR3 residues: CASSEGSGGQDEQFF. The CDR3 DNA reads TGTGCCAGCAGTGAAGGGAGCGGGGGGCAGGATGAGCAGTTCTTC.

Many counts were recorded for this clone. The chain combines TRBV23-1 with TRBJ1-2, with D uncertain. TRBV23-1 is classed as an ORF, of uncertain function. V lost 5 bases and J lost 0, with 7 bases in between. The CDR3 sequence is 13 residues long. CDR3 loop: CASSVIANYGYTF. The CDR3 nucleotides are TGCGCCAGCAGTGTAATAGCTAACTATGGCTACACCTTC.

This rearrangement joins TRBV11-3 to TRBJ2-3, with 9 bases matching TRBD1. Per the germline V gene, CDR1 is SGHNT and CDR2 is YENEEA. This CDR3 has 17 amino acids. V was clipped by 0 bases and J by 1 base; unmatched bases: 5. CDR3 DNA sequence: TGTGCCAGCAGCTTAGACCCGACAGGGGGAGGCACAGATACGCAGTATTTT. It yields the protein CASSLDPTGGGTDTQYF.

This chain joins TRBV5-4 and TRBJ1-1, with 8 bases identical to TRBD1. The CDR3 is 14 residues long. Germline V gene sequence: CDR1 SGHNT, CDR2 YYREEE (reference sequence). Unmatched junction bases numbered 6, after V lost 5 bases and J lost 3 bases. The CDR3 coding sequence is TGTGCCAGCAGAAGAGACAGGGGCGACACTGAAGCTTTCTTT. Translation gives CASRRDRGDTEAFF.